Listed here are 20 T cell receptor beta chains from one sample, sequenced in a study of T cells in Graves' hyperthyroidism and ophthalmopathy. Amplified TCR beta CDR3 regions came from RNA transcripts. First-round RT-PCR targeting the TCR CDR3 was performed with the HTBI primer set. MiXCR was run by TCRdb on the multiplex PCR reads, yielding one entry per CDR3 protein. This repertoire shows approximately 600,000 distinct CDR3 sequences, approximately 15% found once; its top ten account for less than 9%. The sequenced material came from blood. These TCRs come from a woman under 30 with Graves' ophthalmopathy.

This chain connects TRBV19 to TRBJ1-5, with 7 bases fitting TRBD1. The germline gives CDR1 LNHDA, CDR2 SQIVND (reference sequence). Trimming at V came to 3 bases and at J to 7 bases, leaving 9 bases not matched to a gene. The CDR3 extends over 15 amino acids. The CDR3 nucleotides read TGTGCCAGTAGTATTTTCGACAGGGAGGACCAGCCCCAGCATTTT. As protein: CASSIFDREDQPQHF.

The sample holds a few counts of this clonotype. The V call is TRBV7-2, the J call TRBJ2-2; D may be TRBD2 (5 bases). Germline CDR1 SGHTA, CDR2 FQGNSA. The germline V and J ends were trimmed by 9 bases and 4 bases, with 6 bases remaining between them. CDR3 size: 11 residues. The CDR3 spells CARGATGELFF. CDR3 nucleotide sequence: TGTGCCAGGGGAGCCACCGGGGAGCTGTTTTTT.

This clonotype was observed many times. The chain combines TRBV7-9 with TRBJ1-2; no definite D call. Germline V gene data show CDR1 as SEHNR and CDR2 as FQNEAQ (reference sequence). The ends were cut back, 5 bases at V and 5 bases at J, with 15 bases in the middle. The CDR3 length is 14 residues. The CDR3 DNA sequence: TGTGCCAGCAGCGCCCCGAGGCACCCTTATGGCTACACCTTC. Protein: CASSAPRHPYGYTF. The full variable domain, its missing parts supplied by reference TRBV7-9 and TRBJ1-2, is DTGVSQNPRHKITKRGQNVTFRCDPISEHNRLYWYRQTLGQGPEFLTYFQNEAQLEKSRLLSDRFSAERPKGSFSTLEIQRTEQGDSAMYLCASSAPRHPYGYTFGSGTRLTVV.

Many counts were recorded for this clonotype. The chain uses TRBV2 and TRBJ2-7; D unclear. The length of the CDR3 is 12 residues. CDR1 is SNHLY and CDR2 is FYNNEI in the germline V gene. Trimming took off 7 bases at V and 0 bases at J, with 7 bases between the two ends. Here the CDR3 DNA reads TGTGCCAGCAAGGTCAGCTCCTACGAGCAGTACTTC. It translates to CASKVSSYEQYF.

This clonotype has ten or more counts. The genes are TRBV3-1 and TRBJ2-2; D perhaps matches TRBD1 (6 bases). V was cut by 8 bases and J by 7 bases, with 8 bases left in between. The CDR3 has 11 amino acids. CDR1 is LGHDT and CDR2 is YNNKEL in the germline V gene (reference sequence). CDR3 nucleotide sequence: TGTGCCAGCCGAGGGGGCGGGGAGCTGTTTTTT. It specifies CASRGGGELFF.

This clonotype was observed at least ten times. In nucleotides, the CDR3 is TGTGCCAGCAGCTCTCGACTAGCGGAGTACAATGAGCAGTTCTTC. Translating it yields CASSSRLAEYNEQFF. The chain combines TRBV7-2 with TRBJ2-1; 9 bases fit TRBD2. Germline trimming cut 4 bases from V and 4 bases from J; bases unmatched to any gene: 5. Germline values: CDR1 SGHTA, CDR2 FQGNSA. This CDR3 spans 15 amino acids.

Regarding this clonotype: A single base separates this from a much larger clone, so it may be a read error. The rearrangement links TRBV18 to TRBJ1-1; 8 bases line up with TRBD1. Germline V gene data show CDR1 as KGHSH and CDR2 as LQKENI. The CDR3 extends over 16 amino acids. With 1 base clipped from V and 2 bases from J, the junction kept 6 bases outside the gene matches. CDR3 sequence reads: CASSPLGQGSNTEAFF. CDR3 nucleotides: TGTGCCAGCTCACCACTTGGACAGGGTTCAAACACTGAAGCTTTCTTT.

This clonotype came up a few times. CDR3 amino acids: CASRMGQGTDTQYF. The CDR3 coding sequence is TGCGCCAGCAGGATGGGACAGGGCACAGATACGCAGTATTTT. The chain employs TRBV4-3 and TRBJ2-3; 8 bases are a match to TRBD1. The CDR3 loop spans 14 amino acids. The trim removed 6 bases at V and 1 base at J, leaving 3 bases unmatched. Germline assignment: CDR1 LGHNA and CDR2 YSLEER.

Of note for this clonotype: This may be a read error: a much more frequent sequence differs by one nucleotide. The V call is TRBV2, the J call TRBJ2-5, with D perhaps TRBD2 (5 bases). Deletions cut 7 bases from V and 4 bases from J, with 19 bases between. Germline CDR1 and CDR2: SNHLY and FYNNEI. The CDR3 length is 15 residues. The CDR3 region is CASTPPARGRETQYF. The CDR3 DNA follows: TGTGCCAGCACCCCTCCCGCTAGAGGGCGAGAGACCCAGTACTTC.

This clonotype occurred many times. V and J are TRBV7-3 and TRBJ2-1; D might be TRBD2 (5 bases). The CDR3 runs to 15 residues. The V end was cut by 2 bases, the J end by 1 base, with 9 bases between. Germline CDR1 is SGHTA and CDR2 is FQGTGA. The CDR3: CASSLAGLSYNEQFF. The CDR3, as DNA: TGTGCCAGCAGCTTAGCGGGTTTATCCTACAATGAGCAGTTCTTC.

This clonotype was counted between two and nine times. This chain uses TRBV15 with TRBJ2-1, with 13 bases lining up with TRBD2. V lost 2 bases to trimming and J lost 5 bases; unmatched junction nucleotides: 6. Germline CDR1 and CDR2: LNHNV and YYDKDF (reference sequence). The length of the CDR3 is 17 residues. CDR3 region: CATSRPTSGRADNEQFF. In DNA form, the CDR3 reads TGTGCCACCAGCAGACCCACTAGCGGGAGGGCCGACAATGAGCAGTTCTTC.

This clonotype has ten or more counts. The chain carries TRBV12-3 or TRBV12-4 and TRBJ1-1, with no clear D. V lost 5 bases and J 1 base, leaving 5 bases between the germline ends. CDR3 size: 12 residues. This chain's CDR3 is CASSRRNTEAFF. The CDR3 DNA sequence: TGTGCCAGCAGTCGAAGGAACACTGAAGCTTTCTTT.

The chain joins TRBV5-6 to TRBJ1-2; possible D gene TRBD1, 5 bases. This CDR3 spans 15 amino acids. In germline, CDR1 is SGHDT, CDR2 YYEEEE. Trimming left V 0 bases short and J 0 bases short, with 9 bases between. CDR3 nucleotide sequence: TGTGCCAGCAGCTTGGTTGGGACGTCTAACTATGGCTACACCTTC. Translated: CASSLVGTSNYGYTF.

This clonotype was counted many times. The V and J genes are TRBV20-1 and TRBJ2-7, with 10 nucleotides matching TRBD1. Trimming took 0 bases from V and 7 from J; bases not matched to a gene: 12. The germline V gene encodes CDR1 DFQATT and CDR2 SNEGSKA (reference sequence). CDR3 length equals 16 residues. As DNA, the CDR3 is TGCAGTGCTAGAGATGGAGGGTCGACAGGGGGCTGGGAGCAGTACTTC. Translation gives CSARDGGSTGGWEQYF.

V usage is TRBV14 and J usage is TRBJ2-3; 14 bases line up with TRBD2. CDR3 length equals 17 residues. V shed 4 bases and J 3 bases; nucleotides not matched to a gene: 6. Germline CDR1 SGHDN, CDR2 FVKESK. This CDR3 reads CASSPPGTSGRTDTQYF. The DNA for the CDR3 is TGTGCCAGCAGCCCTCCCGGGACTAGCGGGAGAACAGATACGCAGTATTTT.

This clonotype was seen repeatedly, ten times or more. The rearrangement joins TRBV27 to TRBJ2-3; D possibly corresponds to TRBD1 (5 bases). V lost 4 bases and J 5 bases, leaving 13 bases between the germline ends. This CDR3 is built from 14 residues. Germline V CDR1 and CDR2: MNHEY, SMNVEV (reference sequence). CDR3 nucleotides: TGTGCCAGCAGTTCGCAGGGATCCGGAGATACGCAGTATTTT. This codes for CASSSQGSGDTQYF.

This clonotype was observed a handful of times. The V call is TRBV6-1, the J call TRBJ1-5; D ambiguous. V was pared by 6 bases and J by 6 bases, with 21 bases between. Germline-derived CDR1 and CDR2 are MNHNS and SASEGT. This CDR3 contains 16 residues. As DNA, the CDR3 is TGTGCCAGCAGCGATGGATGGGATCGCCTCGGTCAGCCCCAGCATTTT. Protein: CASSDGWDRLGQPQHF.

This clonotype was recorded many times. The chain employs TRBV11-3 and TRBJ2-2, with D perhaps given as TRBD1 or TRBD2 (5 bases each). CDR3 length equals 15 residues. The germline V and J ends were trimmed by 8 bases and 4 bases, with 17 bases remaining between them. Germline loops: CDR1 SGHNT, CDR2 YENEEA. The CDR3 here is CASASGTYGTGELFF. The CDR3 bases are TGTGCCAGCGCCTCCGGGACGTATGGCACCGGGGAGCTGTTTTTT.

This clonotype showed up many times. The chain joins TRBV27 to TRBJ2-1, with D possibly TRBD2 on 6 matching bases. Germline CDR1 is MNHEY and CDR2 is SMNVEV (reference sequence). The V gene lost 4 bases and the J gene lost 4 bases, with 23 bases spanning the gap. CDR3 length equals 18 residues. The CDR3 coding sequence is TGTGCCAGCAGTTCAGCCCCGGTCCGGGTAGCGGTGTACAATGAGCAGTTCTTC. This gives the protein CASSSAPVRVAVYNEQFF.

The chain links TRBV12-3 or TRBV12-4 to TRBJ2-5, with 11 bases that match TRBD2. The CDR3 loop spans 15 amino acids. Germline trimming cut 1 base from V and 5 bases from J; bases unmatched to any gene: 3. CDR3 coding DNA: TGTGCCAGCAGTTTAGGGGGACTAGCGGCGGAGACCCAGTACTTC. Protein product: CASSLGGLAAETQYF.